The rows below give T cell receptor beta chains drawn from one sample of a study of OX40 agonist ivuxolimab in advanced cancers. Profiled with immunoSEQ multiplex PCR; TCRdb holds only in-frame clones, not every one. The sample consists of tens of thousands of clones, 75% to 90% of them appearing once. The material sequenced was CD4+ or CD8+ T cells sorted from blood, taken in a trial of the OX40 agonist ivuxolimab. These receptors came from an adult with an advanced solid tumor such as melanoma, head and neck, liver or kidney cancer. Each CDR3 is given with its conserved first and last residue. A D gene is named only where the DNA matches it firmly. Clone size is stated in some rows and not others, as once, few, many or a class when expanded.

size	D	V	J	DNA	CDR3
once	-	TRBV2	TRBJ1-6	TGTGCCAGCACGGAACAGAGAAATTCACCCCTCCACTTT	CASTEQRNSPLHF
-	-	TRBV4-1	TRBJ2-7	TGCGCCAGCAGCCAGAAAGCGGGCGAGGCGTACGAGCAGTACTTC	CASSQKAGEAYEQYF
-	-	TRBV27	TRBJ1-1	TGTGCCAGCAGTTTATCCCGTGGGTTGTACACTGAAGCTTTCTTT	CASSLSRGLYTEAFF
-	-	TRBV6-1	TRBJ2-2	TGTGCCAGTTTTAGGGGGGAGCTGTTTTTT	CASFRGELFF
-	-	TRBV19	TRBJ2-6	TGTGCCACCTCCCCCGGGCTCTCTGGGGCCAACGTCCTGACTTTC	CATSPGLSGANVLTF
-	TRBD1	TRBV27	TRBJ1-2	TGTGCCAGCAGTTTTCACCCCGGGACAGGGGGCCCCAACTATGGCTACACCTTC	CASSFHPGTGGPNYGYTF
-	-	TRBV6-5	TRBJ1-5	TGTGCCACCGGCCTGCCGGGAGGGTCTCAGCCCCAGCATTTT	CATGLPGGSQPQHF
-	-	TRBV10-3	TRBJ2-5	TGTGCCATCAGTGAATCTGCCCAAGAGACCCAGTACTTC	CAISESAQETQYF
-	-	TRBV29-1	TRBJ2-1	TGCAGCGTTGAGGGGGGAGAGGGTGAGGGTTACAATGAGCAGTTCTTC	CSVEGGEGEGYNEQFF
-	-	TRBV5-1	TRBJ1-2	TGCGCCAGCAGCCGCAGGGGTTGGGTCTATGGCTACACCTTC	CASSRRGWVYGYTF
-	TRBD1	TRBV7-9	TRBJ2-7	TGTGCCAGCAGCTTAGAAATTCGACAGGGGCCCTCCTACGAGCAGTACTTC	CASSLEIRQGPSYEQYF
-	TRBD2	TRBV13	TRBJ2-3	TGTGCCAGCAGCTCAAGCGGGGGGCCATACACAGATACGCAGTATTTT	CASSSSGGPYTDTQYF
once	TRBD2	TRBV27	TRBJ2-5	TGTGCCAGCAGTCCCGGGACTAGCGGGAGTCAGGAGACCCAGTACTTC	CASSPGTSGSQETQYF
-	-	TRBV19	TRBJ1-4	TGTGCCAGCGCCAGACGGGACATAACTAATGAAAAACTGTTTTTT	CASARRDITNEKLFF
-	-	TRBV27	TRBJ1-2	TGTGCCAGCCCCCCGAAGGCAGGGGAAAACTATGGCTACACCTTC	CASPPKAGENYGYTF
once	-	TRBV7-8	TRBJ1-2	TGTGCCAGCAGCTTAGTGTCCATTACCAACTATGGCTACACCTTC	CASSLVSITNYGYTF
once	-	TRBV5-4	TRBJ2-1	TGTGCCAGCAGCTTGGGGGGCTATGAGCAGTTCTTC	CASSLGGYEQFF
-	-	TRBV5-1	TRBJ2-3	TGCGCCAGCAGCTTGATCGGACTGCACACAGATACGCAGTATTTT	CASSLIGLHTDTQYF
-	TRBD1	TRBV7-3	TRBJ2-1	TGTGCCAGCAGCTATGGGACAGCCTCGGATGAGCAGTTCTTC	CASSYGTASDEQFF
-	-	TRBV4-1	TRBJ1-1	TGCGCCAGCAGCCAAGGGGGCGATCCGGCTTTCTTT	CASSQGGDPAFF
-	TRBD1	TRBV14	TRBJ1-5	TGTGCCAGCAGCCAATCCGACAGGGGGGATCAGCCCCAGCATTTT	CASSQSDRGDQPQHF
-	-	TRBV7-9	TRBJ1-5	TGTGCCAGCAGCTTCAGGGGTGGAAGCAATCAGCCCCAGCATTTT	CASSFRGGSNQPQHF
-	-	TRBV28	TRBJ2-2	TGTGCCAGCAGTTTGTTGCTGGGCCCCGGGGAGCTGTTTTTT	CASSLLLGPGELFF
-	-	TRBV29-1	TRBJ2-6	TGCAGCGTTGAAGTCTTGGACAGAGTCTCTGGGGCCAACGTCCTGACTTTC	CSVEVLDRVSGANVLTF
-	-	TRBV11-1	TRBJ2-3	TGTGCCAGCAGCTTATATGGTTCGAGCGATACGCAGTATTTT	CASSLYGSSDTQYF
once	TRBD1	TRBV27	TRBJ1-4	TGTGCCAGCAGTCCGGGGACAGTTGATAATGAAAAACTGTTTTTT	CASSPGTVDNEKLFF
-	-	TRBV5-1	TRBJ2-7	TGCGCCAGCAGCTTGGGGCCGGCCGGGGACGAGCAGTACTTC	CASSLGPAGDEQYF
-	-	TRBV11-2	TRBJ2-1	TGTGCCAGCAGCTTAGGCATGATTGAGCAGTTCTTC	CASSLGMIEQFF
-	-	TRBV15	TRBJ1-3	TGTGCCACCAGCAGAGGACTTGGACTCAGCGCTGGAAACACCATATATTTT	CATSRGLGLSAGNTIYF
-	-	TRBV28	TRBJ2-1	TGTGCCAGCAGCCAAATTAGTTACAATGAGCAGTTCTTC	CASSQISYNEQFF
-	-	TRBV21-1	TRBJ1-3	TGTGCCAGCAGCAAAGGAGGGGGACAGGGAGGAAACACCATATATTTT	CASSKGGGQGGNTIYF
-	-	TRBV2	TRBJ2-3	TGTGCCAGCAGTGTTCTGCTAGCGAGCACAGATACGCAGTATTTT	CASSVLLASTDTQYF
-	TRBD1	TRBV10-1	TRBJ1-2	TGCGCCAGCAGTGAGTTAGCAGGGGGCAGCTATGGCTACACCTTC	CASSELAGGSYGYTF
-	TRBD2	TRBV9	TRBJ2-7	TGTGCCAGCAGCGCTAGCGGGGTTCCCTACGAGCAGTACTTC	CASSASGVPYEQYF
-	-	TRBV30	TRBJ2-2	TGTGCCTGGAGTGTAGGGGGATACACCGGGGAGCTGTTTTTT	CAWSVGGYTGELFF
-	TRBD1	TRBV6-6	TRBJ2-2	TGTGCCAGCAGGACAGGGGAAGGGGAGCTGTTTTTT	CASRTGEGELFF
-	TRBD1	TRBV5-1	TRBJ2-5	TGCGCCAGCAGCTTGGATAGGGGGCCACAAGAGACCCAGTACTTC	CASSLDRGPQETQYF
-	-	TRBV27	TRBJ2-7	TGTGCCAGCAGTCTCTTCTGGGCAGGCGAGCAGTACTTC	CASSLFWAGEQYF
-	-	TRBV28	TRBJ1-2	TGTGCCAGCAGTTTATTTGGGGTGGAAGGCGGCTACACCTTC	CASSLFGVEGGYTF
-	-	TRBV9	TRBJ1-4	TGTGCCAGCAGCGTATCTGGGGCGGAACTGTTTTTT	CASSVSGAELFF
-	-	TRBV6-6	TRBJ1-5	TGTGCCAGCAGTTACGGCCCGGGTCAGCCCCAGCATTTT	CASSYGPGQPQHF
-	-	TRBV25-1	TRBJ1-2	TGTGCCAGCAGTGTCCTCCAGGGGTATGGCTACACCTTC	CASSVLQGYGYTF
-	-	TRBV7-9	TRBJ2-7	TGTGCCAGCAGCTCTGGGGACCTCCCCTACGAGCAGTACTTC	CASSSGDLPYEQYF
-	-	TRBV5-8	TRBJ2-7	TGTGCCAGCAGCTTGGGAGGGGGAACCTACGAGCAGTACTTC	CASSLGGGTYEQYF
-	TRBD1	TRBV11-2	TRBJ2-5	TGTGCCAGCAGCACCAACAGGGGGCGCGAGTATGAGACCCAGTACTTC	CASSTNRGREYETQYF
-	-	TRBV27	TRBJ1-4	TGTGCCAGCAGGAGGGGGGAAAAACTGTTTTTT	CASRRGEKLFF
-	-	TRBV29-1	TRBJ1-1	TGCAGGGCGGTCTCAACCTCTGAAGCTTTCTTT	CRAVSTSEAFF
-	TRBD1	TRBV19	TRBJ2-7	TGTGCCAGTAGTATAGAGACAGGGGTCTACGAGCAGTACTTC	CASSIETGVYEQYF
-	TRBD1	TRBV5-1	TRBJ2-7	TGCGCCAGCAGCCAGGGGGCCGGGACAGGGATTTACGAGCAGTACTTC	CASSQGAGTGIYEQYF
-	TRBD2	TRBV7-9	TRBJ2-3	TGTGCCAGCAGTATACTAGCGGGAGGCACAGATACGCAGTATTTT	CASSILAGGTDTQYF
-	-	TRBV11-3	TRBJ2-1	TGTGCCAGCAGCTTAATCAGGGAGGATGAGCAGTTCTTC	CASSLIREDEQFF
-	TRBD1	TRBV19	TRBJ2-5	TGTGCCAGTAGTCCTACATTGACAGGGGATGAGGGGGAGACCCAGTACTTC	CASSPTLTGDEGETQYF
-	TRBD2	TRBV10-1	TRBJ2-7	TGCGCCAGCAGTTTTGGACTAGCGGGAGAGCGGGCCTACGAGCAGTACTTC	CASSFGLAGERAYEQYF
once	TRBD2	TRBV5-1	TRBJ2-7	TGCGCCAGCAGCTTAGGAGGGGGACTAGGTAGATACGAGCAGTACTTC	CASSLGGGLGRYEQYF